The 23 T cell receptor beta chains given below trace back to one sample, sequenced in a study of T cells in Graves' hyperthyroidism and ophthalmopathy (dated by TCRdb to the late 2010s). Libraries were prepared through multiplex PCR. Sequencing was performed on an Illumina HiSeq 2000. The TCR beta CDR3 regions were amplified from the RNA transcripts. For the first round of RT-PCR on the TCR CDR3, the HTBI primer set was used together with the Qiagen OneStep RT-PCR kit. The raw public reads went through TCRdb reprocessing: fastp at Q25, MiXCR clone calling, in-frame beta chains kept. Rows merge per CDR3 protein into single entries with the most common DNA and genes. This sample gives 500,000 to 550,000 distinct CDR3 sequences in total; about 20% of them show up just once. Around 50% of the sample is taken by the ten largest. The sequenced sample was blood. These receptors were taken from a man aged 40-49 years with Graves' ophthalmopathy.

This clonotype has ten or more counts. The chain recombines TRBV7-3 with TRBJ2-2; D not certain. Germline V gives CDR1 SGHTA, CDR2 FQGTGA. The CDR3 has 14 residues. V lost 2 bases to trimming and J lost 3 bases, with 7 bases between them. The CDR3 reads CASSLRVDTGELFF. The CDR3 region has the DNA TGTGCCAGCAGCTTACGGGTGGACACCGGGGAGCTGTTTTTT.

This chain links TRBV20-1 with TRBJ2-5; maybe TRBD2 (5 bases). Trimming took off 0 bases at V and 4 bases at J, with 12 bases between the two ends. The CDR3 is made up of 14 amino acids. The germline V gene encodes CDR1 DFQATT and CDR2 SNEGSKA (reference sequence). The CDR3 DNA reads as TGCAGTGCTAGAGATCTCCCTAGCCGAGAGACCCAGTACTTC. Translated, it gives CSARDLPSRETQYF.

This chain joins TRBV10-3 and TRBJ2-1; 10 bases agree with TRBD1. Looked up from germline, CDR1 is ENHRY and CDR2 is SYGVKD. With V trimmed by 6 bases and J by 7 bases, 12 bases remained unmatched. The CDR3 length is 16 residues. CDR3 amino acids: CAIRTTGDRGWNEQFF. The CDR3 DNA reads TGTGCCATCAGGACCACGGGGGACAGGGGTTGGAATGAGCAGTTCTTC.

This clonotype was seen more than once but under ten times. The genes are TRBV29-1 and TRBJ2-3; D ambiguous. V was pared by 6 bases and J by 1 base, with 8 bases between. The CDR3 loop spans 12 amino acids. Germline lookup yields CDR1 SQVTM and CDR2 ANQGSEA. This CDR3 is CSVTDGTDTQYF. Here the CDR3 DNA reads TGCAGCGTAACGGACGGCACAGATACGCAGTATTTT.

This clonotype was counted between two and nine times. The rearrangement uses TRBV5-1 and TRBJ2-6; maybe TRBD1 (5 bases). The CDR3 contains 16 residues. From germline, CDR1 is SGHRS and CDR2 YFSETQ. Trimming removed 5 bases from V and 1 base from J, with 13 bases in between. The CDR3 loop is CASSSLQGSGANVLTF. CDR3 in DNA: TGCGCCAGCAGTTCACTCCAGGGATCTGGGGCCAACGTCCTGACTTTC.

This clonotype was observed a handful of times. The chain links TRBV5-1 to TRBJ2-5, with 10 nucleotides matching TRBD2. Per the germline V gene, CDR1 is SGHRS and CDR2 is YFSETQ. This CDR3 comprises 18 residues. With V trimmed by 0 bases and J by 5 bases, 13 bases remained unmatched. CDR3 DNA: TGCGCCAGCAGCTTGGGGAGTCTAGCGGGGGCCAGCCGCGAGACCCAGTACTTC. It codes for CASSLGSLAGASRETQYF.

The CDR3 DNA follows: TGTGCCAGCAGCTTAGGTGGTAGCGGGAGTGGCAATGAGCAGTTCTTC. This translates into CASSLGGSGSGNEQFF. The chain combines TRBV7-2 with TRBJ2-1, with 9 bases fitting TRBD2. Germline-derived CDR1 and CDR2 are SGHTA and FQGNSA. The V segment lost 1 base and the J segment 6 bases; nucleotides outside the gene matches: 7. The CDR3 spans 16 residues.

The gene calls are TRBV19 and TRBJ2-5; TRBD2 might be the D (6 bases). The V gene's germline CDR1 is LNHDA and CDR2 SQIVND (reference sequence). Deletions cut 2 bases from V and 5 bases from J, with 6 bases between. The CDR3 runs 12 residues. The CDR3 loop is CASSITSETQYF. For the CDR3, the DNA is TGTGCCAGTAGTATAACTAGCGAGACCCAGTACTTC. Drawing the rest from reference TRBV19 and TRBJ2-5, the complete variable domain is DGGITQSPKYLFRKEGQNVTLSCEQNLNHDAMYWYRQDPGQGLRLIYYSQIVNDFQKGDIAEGYSVSREKKESFPLTVTSAQKNPTAFYLCASSITSETQYFGPGTRLLVL.

The V gene is TRBV9, the J gene TRBJ1-6, with 12 bases fitting TRBD1. CDR1 is SGDLS and CDR2 is YYNGEE in the germline V gene. V lost 3 bases and J lost 10; bases outside the gene matches: 8. The CDR3 is 16 amino acids. Here the CDR3 reads CASSAGDRGLGSPLHF. The DNA of the CDR3 is TGTGCCAGCAGCGCTGGGGACAGGGGGCTAGGCTCACCCCTCCACTTT.

In this sample, this clonotype turned up a few times. The rearrangement uses TRBV9 and TRBJ1-1; maybe TRBD1 (5 bases). CDR1 is SGDLS and CDR2 is YYNGEE in the germline V gene. The CDR3 sequence is 16 residues long. V lost 0 bases to trimming and J lost 0 bases, with 12 bases between them. CDR3 protein: CASSVGDGNMNTEAFF. The CDR3 nucleotides are TGTGCCAGCAGCGTAGGGGACGGAAACATGAACACTGAAGCTTTCTTT.

This clonotype was detected only a few times. The rearrangement uses TRBV19 and TRBJ1-4; no definite D call. Trimming pared 3 bases from V and 0 bases from J, leaving 14 bases between. The CDR3 has 17 amino acids. CDR1 and CDR2 (germline): LNHDA, SQIVND (reference sequence). The CDR3, as DNA: TGTGCCAGTAGTATTGGAGGCAGAGGATCAACTAATGAAAAACTGTTTTTT. It yields the protein CASSIGGRGSTNEKLFF.

CDR3 nucleotides: TGTGCCTGGATTAGCGGGTCTATTTACAATGAGCAGTTCTTC. Translating it yields CAWISGSIYNEQFF. V and J are TRBV30 and TRBJ2-1; 7 bases are a match to TRBD2. The J segment lost 4 bases and the V segment lost 4 bases, leaving 7 bases of the junction unmatched. Germline-derived CDR1 and CDR2 are GTSNPN and SVGIG (reference sequence). This CDR3 is 14 amino acids long.

The sample holds many counts of this clonotype. The V gene is TRBV11-2, the J gene TRBJ1-5; possible D gene TRBD1, 6 bases. V gave up 5 bases and J gave up 0 bases, with 14 bases separating them. Germline V gives CDR1 SGHAT, CDR2 FQNNGV. There are 16 residues in the CDR3. The CDR3 DNA follows: TGTGCCAGCAGCCCCCGGACAGTCTATAGCAATCAGCCCCAGCATTTT. It codes for CASSPRTVYSNQPQHF.

The sample holds a few counts of this clonotype. CDR3 nucleotides: TGTGCCAGCTCATTTTCGAGGGGGGCCTCCTACGAGCAGTACTTC. As protein: CASSFSRGASYEQYF. This chain uses TRBV18 with TRBJ2-7; the D gene could be TRBD1 or TRBD2 (6 bases each). CDR3 length: 15 residues. Germline CDR1 KGHSH, CDR2 LQKENI. With 5 bases removed from V and 0 bases from J, the gap between germline ends came to 14 bases.

This clonotype came up a few times. The J gene is TRBJ1-4, the V gene TRBV4-1; 10 nucleotides align to TRBD1. The CDR3 sequence is 14 residues long. V was clipped by 9 bases and J by 4 bases; unmatched bases: 5. In germline, CDR1 is MGHRA, CDR2 YSYEKL. The CDR3 coding sequence is TGCGCCAGTCGTAGGGACAGGGGTAATGAAAAACTGTTTTTT. Translation gives CASRRDRGNEKLFF.

This clonotype appeared many times. CDR3 in amino acids: CASSPGTGMNSPLHF. CDR3 DNA: TGTGCCAGCAGTCCCGGGACAGGGATGAATTCACCCCTCCACTTT. The chain has TRBV12-3 or TRBV12-4 and TRBJ1-6; TRBD1 agrees at 9 bases. Trimming removed 5 bases from V and 7 bases from J; junction bases left unmatched: 6. This CDR3 comprises 15 residues.

The chain combines TRBV20-1 with TRBJ1-5; D is unclear. The CDR3 has 13 residues. Germline assignment: CDR1 DFQATT and CDR2 SNEGSKA (reference sequence). V was trimmed by 3 bases and J by 3 bases, leaving 9 bases between them. CDR3 sequence: CSARGNLNQPQHF. CDR3 DNA sequence: TGCAGTGCTAGGGGTAACCTCAATCAGCCCCAGCATTTT.

This clonotype has at least ten counts. J is TRBJ1-1 and V is TRBV12-3 or TRBV12-4; D is unresolved. V was trimmed by 1 base and J by 1 base, leaving 7 bases between them. The CDR3 covers 14 residues. CDR3 DNA sequence: TGTGCCAGCAGTTTAGTTGGACGGAACACTGAAGCTTTCTTT. Translated: CASSLVGRNTEAFF.

The table lists this clonotype with many counts. V and J are TRBV2 and TRBJ2-1, with 8 positions matching TRBD2. V shed 7 bases and J 6 bases; nucleotides not matched to a gene: 11. The CDR3 runs 15 residues. Germline CDR1 is SNHLY and CDR2 is FYNNEI. CDR3 coding DNA: TGTGCCAGCACCACCGGGGGGGGGCGTTTCAATGAGCAGTTCTTC. This gives the protein CASTTGGGRFNEQFF.

The chain uses TRBV4-1 and TRBJ2-7, with 8 nucleotides matching TRBD2. Germline V gene lookup returns CDR1 MGHRA and CDR2 YSYEKL. J lost 3 bases, V lost 1 base, and 5 bases had no gene match. The CDR3 is made up of 15 amino acids. As DNA, the CDR3 is TGCGCCAGCAGCCAAGTTAGCGGGGAGCACTACGAGCAGTACTTC. It yields the protein CASSQVSGEHYEQYF.

This clonotype was seen at least ten times. The chain is built from TRBV2 and TRBJ2-7, with D tentatively TRBD2 (5 bases). The CDR3 sequence is 12 residues long. Germline CDR1 and CDR2: SNHLY and FYNNEI. With 8 bases removed from V and 3 bases from J, the gap between germline ends came to 11 bases. The CDR3 DNA reads TGTGCCAGCGCGGGCAGACTCTACGAGCAGTACTTC. Residues: CASAGRLYEQYF.

CDR3 bases: TGTGCCAGCAGTCTCCCACAAATTTCATCTGGAAACACCATATATTTT. Encoded protein: CASSLPQISSGNTIYF. V and J are TRBV28 and TRBJ1-3; D not resolved. V lost 5 bases and J lost 1, with 15 bases in between. Germline values: CDR1 MDHEN, CDR2 SYDVKM. The CDR3 length is 16 residues.

This chain joins TRBV20-1 and TRBJ2-5; D is unresolved. The CDR3 is 15 residues long. The V gene lost 4 bases and the J gene lost 2 bases, with 17 bases spanning the gap. From germline, CDR1 is DFQATT and CDR2 SNEGSKA (reference sequence). CDR3 nucleotides: TGCAGTGCTAACGTGGTGACCCGGCCTCAAGAGACCCAGTACTTC. It codes for CSANVVTRPQETQYF.